These T cell receptor beta chains were read from a single sample in a study of blood T cell repertoires in COVID-19. The table came from immunoSEQ multiplex PCR; TCRdb's copy has only in-frame clones and leaves some out. Of some 360,000 clones listed, roughly 90% are singletons. Sequencing was performed on peripheral blood. The receptors come from a woman aged 55-70 years with COVID-19, enrolled during active disease. CDR3s include the opening cysteine and the closing phenylalanine or tryptophan. The D gene is left open where the match is weak. Size values are once, few and many counts, or a class for expanded clones, and some rows have none.

j_call,d_call,clone_size,v_call,cdr3_nt,cdr3_aa
TRBJ1-1,TRBD1,.,TRBV3-1/TRBV3-2,TGTGCCAGCAGCCCCCGGGACAGGAGAGCTTTCTTT,CASSPRDRRAFF
TRBJ1-1,TRBD1,.,TRBV19,TGTGCCAGTAGTCTCCGTCCGAGGGACAGGGGGCTGTGGAACACTGAAGCTTTCTTT,CASSLRPRDRGLWNTEAFF
TRBJ1-1,TRBD1,.,TRBV2,TGTGCCAGCAGTGGACAGGGGATTCGCACTGAAGCTTTCTTT,CASSGQGIRTEAFF
TRBJ1-6,.,once,TRBV5-8,TGTGCCAGCAGTTATACCGGGACTCGGACGAATTCACCCCTCCACTTT,CASSYTGTRTNSPLHF
TRBJ1-2,TRBD1,.,TRBV6-6,TGTGCCAGCAGTTCGACAGGGCTCTCCTATGGCTACACCTTC,CASSSTGLSYGYTF
TRBJ2-3,TRBD2,.,TRBV2,TGTGCCAGCATAGCGGGGGGTGCCCCAGATACGCAGTATTTT,CASIAGGAPDTQYF
TRBJ1-6,TRBD1,once,TRBV5-6,TGTGCCAGCAGTCATGTCAGGGGGCTACGAAATTCACCCCTCCACTTT,CASSHVRGLRNSPLHF
TRBJ1-4,.,.,TRBV7-8,TGTGCCAGCAGCTCGCAGGGGTTTTCTAATGAAAAACTGTTTTTT,CASSSQGFSNEKLFF
TRBJ2-3,.,.,TRBV18,TGTGCCAGCTCAGATCAAATGGCGGGGCGGGGAGATACGCAGTATTTT,CASSDQMAGRGDTQYF
TRBJ1-6,TRBD1,once,TRBV7-9,TGTGCCAGCAGACCAGGACAGGGTTCACCCCTCCACTTT,CASRPGQGSPLHF
TRBJ1-2,TRBD1,.,TRBV7-2,TGTGCCAGCAGCCCCCGGACAGGGGAAATGGGCTACACCTTC,CASSPRTGEMGYTF
TRBJ1-6,.,.,TRBV3-1/TRBV3-2,TGTGCCAGCAGCCAAGTGACAGGCACTAATTCACCCCTCCACTTT,CASSQVTGTNSPLHF